Each of the 29 T cell receptor beta chains below was sequenced from the same sample in a study of T cells in narcolepsy. Some clones are missing from TCRdb's copy, which holds only in-frame ones; the method was immunoSEQ multiplex PCR. Of tens of thousands of clones listed, about 80% are singletons. The sequencing sample was made of memory (CD45RA-) CD4+ T cells from blood. The receptors derive from a human donor in good health.

The V call is TRBV9, the J call TRBJ2-3; D may be TRBD1 (5 bases). The CDR3 runs 15 residues. Germline loops: CDR1 SGDLS, CDR2 YYNGEE. V was pared by 6 bases and J by 1 base, with 15 bases between. The CDR3 here is CASNVQGFGTDTQYF. The CDR3 nucleotides read TGTGCCAGCAACGTTCAGGGATTCGGCACAGATACGCAGTATTTT.

In nucleotides, the CDR3 is TGTGCCAGCACCACTACTAGCGGGAGCACAGATACGCAGTATTTT. This gives the protein CASTTTSGSTDTQYF. The genes are TRBV6-1 and TRBJ2-3; 9 bases fit TRBD2. Germline V gene sequence: CDR1 MNHNS, CDR2 SASEGT. The CDR3 loop spans 15 amino acids. Losses at the gene ends were 7 bases for V and 0 bases for J; bases not matched to a gene: 5.

The chain has TRBV7-2 and TRBJ1-2, with D uncertain. The CDR3 is 13 residues long. The V gene's germline CDR1 is SGHTA and CDR2 FQGNSA. Deletions cut 3 bases from V and 6 bases from J, with 11 bases between. The CDR3 bases are TGTGCCAGCAGCTTTGTTTTCCCTGATGGCTACACCTTC. The encoded protein is CASSFVFPDGYTF.

The chain combines TRBV27 with TRBJ1-4, with 10 bases lining up with TRBD1. Trimming took 5 bases from V and 1 from J; bases not matched to a gene: 10. Germline CDR1 reads MNHEY; CDR2 reads SMNVEV (reference sequence). The CDR3 has 18 amino acids. This CDR3 reads CASSPTPGQGRTNEKLFF. Here the CDR3 DNA reads TGTGCCAGCAGTCCAACGCCGGGACAGGGGAGAACTAATGAAAAACTGTTTTTT.

This clone was seen just once. This chain joins TRBV6-5 and TRBJ2-7; 9 nucleotides line up with TRBD1. Germline V CDR1 and CDR2: MNHEY, SVGAGI. V trimming: 8 bases; J trimming: 7 bases; junction bases outside the gene matches: 15. This CDR3 region has 15 residues. The CDR3 loop reads CASQTTWTGEGEQYF. CDR3 DNA: TGTGCCAGCCAGACAACTTGGACAGGGGAGGGGGAGCAGTACTTC.

The rearrangement links TRBV15 to TRBJ1-3; D gene uncertain. The germline V gene has CDR1 LNHNV and CDR2 YYDKDF (reference sequence). The CDR3 covers 15 residues. The ends were cut back, 0 bases at V and 2 bases at J, with 8 bases in the middle. In DNA, the CDR3 is TGTGCCACCAGCAGAGATGAGAGGGCTGGAAACACCATATATTTT. It codes for CATSRDERAGNTIYF. Based on the CDR3 plus reference TRBV15 and TRBJ1-3, the full variable domain is DAMVIQNPRYQVTQFGKPVTLSCSQTLNHNVMYWYQQKSSQAPKLLFHYYDKDFNNEADTPDNFQSRRPNTSFCFLDIRSPGLGDTAMYLCATSRDERAGNTIYFGEGSWLTVV.

The chain links TRBV4-2 to TRBJ2-5; D may be TRBD2 (5 bases). With 2 bases removed from V and 5 bases from J, the gap between germline ends came to 12 bases. This CDR3 is built from 14 residues. CDR1 LGHNA and CDR2 YNFKEQ come from the germline V gene. The CDR3 DNA sequence: TGTGCCAGCAGCCAACCGCTAGCTGGGGAGACCCAGTACTTC. This gives the protein CASSQPLAGETQYF.

This clone was observed a few times. This rearrangement joins TRBV29-1 to TRBJ1-2, with a possible D match to TRBD1 (6 bases). The CDR3 loop spans 13 amino acids. Germline V gene lookup returns CDR1 SQVTM and CDR2 ANQGSEA. Trimming pared 3 bases from V and 5 bases from J, leaving 13 bases between. In nucleotides, the CDR3 is TGCAGCGTTGAGTCGGGGGGGGCTTATGGCTACACCTTC. Translating it yields CSVESGGAYGYTF.

V and J are TRBV6-1 and TRBJ1-1; D is possibly TRBD1 (5 bases). Germline loops: CDR1 MNHNS, CDR2 SASEGT. Trimming took 5 bases from V and 4 from J, leaving 11 bases between them. CDR3 length equals 13 residues. CDR3 sequence reads: CASSRTRGTEAFF. Written as DNA, the CDR3 is TGTGCCAGCAGTCGGACAAGAGGCACTGAAGCTTTCTTT.

J is TRBJ2-1 and V is TRBV19; 8 bases match TRBD2. The ends lost 5 bases at V and 7 bases at J; junction bases unmatched: 10. The V gene's germline CDR1 is LNHDA and CDR2 SQIVND (reference sequence). CDR3 length: 15 residues. The CDR3 nucleotides are TGTGCCAGTAGTCCTCAAGCGGGAGCGGGGAATGAGCAGTTCTTC. This gives the protein CASSPQAGAGNEQFF.

The V gene is TRBV4-2, the J gene TRBJ1-3, with D maybe TRBD1 (5 bases). The length of the CDR3 is 18 residues. Germline-derived CDR1 and CDR2 are LGHNA and YNFKEQ. Deletions cut 0 bases from V and 0 bases from J, with 15 bases between. DNA for the CDR3: TGTGCCAGCAGCCAAGATACCCCGGACATCGGCTCTGGAAACACCATATATTTT. Amino acid sequence: CASSQDTPDIGSGNTIYF.

V is TRBV9 and J is TRBJ2-3, with 13 bases identical to TRBD2. The CDR3 length is 16 residues. Germline assignment: CDR1 SGDLS and CDR2 YYNGEE. V trimming: 6 bases; J trimming: 5 bases; junction bases outside the gene matches: 9. The CDR3 is CASTRGLAGSRDTQYF. DNA of the CDR3: TGTGCCAGCACCAGGGGACTAGCGGGGTCTCGAGATACGCAGTATTTT. The variable domain in full, completed from reference TRBV9 and TRBJ2-3, reads DSGVTQTPKHLITATGQRVTLRCSPRSGDLSVYWYQQSLDQGLQFLIQYYNGEERAKGNILERFSAQQFPDLHSELNLSSLELGDSALYFCASTRGLAGSRDTQYFGPGTRLTVL.

The chain recombines TRBV19 with TRBJ2-7; 8 bases fit TRBD2. The ends lost 3 bases at V and 3 bases at J; junction bases unmatched: 7. Germline V gives CDR1 LNHDA, CDR2 SQIVND (reference sequence). The length of the CDR3 is 15 residues. CDR3 coding DNA: TGTGCCAGTAGTATTACAGGAACTAGCGGCTACGAGCAGTACTTC. Its protein product is CASSITGTSGYEQYF.

V usage is TRBV9 and J usage is TRBJ2-7; a weak D match, TRBD2 (6 bases). The germline V gene has CDR1 SGDLS and CDR2 YYNGEE. CDR3 size: 15 residues. V shed 0 bases and J shed 2 bases, with 12 bases lying between them. CDR3 sequence reads: CASSVGGDSAYEQYF. CDR3 nucleotides: TGTGCCAGCAGCGTAGGAGGGGACTCAGCCTACGAGCAGTACTTC.

The V and J genes are TRBV7-3 and TRBJ1-1; D not resolved. V gave up 0 bases and J gave up 5 bases, with 7 bases separating them. Germline lookup yields CDR1 SGHTA and CDR2 FQGTGA. This CDR3 region has 13 residues. CDR3: CASSLTRLTEAFF. DNA for the CDR3: TGTGCCAGCAGCTTAACCCGTTTGACTGAAGCTTTCTTT.

The V and J genes are TRBV19 and TRBJ2-2; 10 bases are shared with TRBD1. This CDR3 contains 14 residues. J gave up 5 bases and V 5 bases, and 2 bases lay outside the gene matches. Germline CDR1 is LNHDA and CDR2 is SQIVND (reference sequence). CDR3 region: CASSGTGETGELFF. CDR3 DNA: TGTGCCAGTAGTGGGACAGGGGAAACCGGGGAGCTGTTTTTT.

This clone was seen a few times. For the CDR3, the DNA is TGCAGTGCTCGGCACCGGGGCACCATATATTTT. Translating it yields CSARHRGTIYF. The V and J genes are TRBV20-1 and TRBJ1-3; D gene ambiguous. The CDR3 is 11 amino acids. Germline CDR1 DFQATT, CDR2 SNEGSKA (reference sequence). With 5 bases removed from V and 9 bases from J, the gap between germline ends came to 11 bases.

The chain is built from TRBV15 and TRBJ1-2; TRBD1 might be the D (5 bases). Per germline, CDR1 LNHNV and CDR2 YYDKDF (reference sequence). With 5 bases removed from V and 0 bases from J, the gap between germline ends came to 19 bases. The CDR3 covers 17 residues. CDR3 region: CATSYERWGGSNYGYTF. For the CDR3, the DNA is TGTGCCACCAGCTACGAACGCTGGGGGGGGTCTAACTATGGCTACACCTTC. Looking up the rest from reference TRBV15 and TRBJ1-2 gives the full variable domain: DAMVIQNPRYQVTQFGKPVTLSCSQTLNHNVMYWYQQKSSQAPKLLFHYYDKDFNNEADTPDNFQSRRPNTSFCFLDIRSPGLGDTAMYLCATSYERWGGSNYGYTFGSGTRLTVV.

The chain has TRBV10-3 and TRBJ2-5, with D maybe TRBD2 (6 bases). The CDR3 loop spans 17 amino acids. Germline loops: CDR1 ENHRY, CDR2 SYGVKD. V shed 0 bases and J shed 4 bases, with 18 bases lying between them. The CDR3 sequence is CAISESPPGGLRETQYF. Here the CDR3 DNA reads TGTGCCATCAGTGAGTCGCCCCCCGGGGGATTGAGAGAGACCCAGTACTTC.

This chain joins TRBV28 and TRBJ2-1; TRBD2 aligns across 7 bases. V lost 3 bases, J lost 8 bases, and 7 bases stayed unmatched. From germline, CDR1 is MDHEN and CDR2 SYDVKM. The CDR3 contains 14 residues. CDR3 sequence: CASSFWRESYEQFF. DNA of the CDR3: TGTGCCAGCAGTTTCTGGCGGGAGTCATATGAGCAGTTCTTC.

The chain is built from TRBV7-3 and TRBJ2-1, with 9 bases matching TRBD2. With 1 base clipped from V and 6 bases from J, the junction kept 7 bases outside the gene matches. Germline V lookup: CDR1 SGHTA, CDR2 FQGTGA. The CDR3 length is 16 residues. This chain's CDR3 is CASSLNRASGTNEQFF. Here the CDR3 DNA reads TGTGCCAGCAGCTTAAACAGGGCTAGCGGGACCAATGAGCAGTTCTTC.

A few counts support this clone. The chain has TRBV2 and TRBJ1-4; no reliable D call. The CDR3 is made up of 14 amino acids. The V end was cut by 6 bases, the J end by 0 bases, with 8 bases between. Germline CDR1 SNHLY, CDR2 FYNNEI. This CDR3 is CASRPTTTNEKLFF. For the CDR3, the DNA is TGTGCCAGCAGACCGACAACAACTAATGAAAAACTGTTTTTT.

This sequence joins TRBV4-2 and TRBJ1-2; a weak D match, TRBD1 (6 bases). The CDR3 has 15 residues. The ends were cut back, 0 bases at V and 2 bases at J, with 10 bases in the middle. Looked up from germline, CDR1 is LGHNA and CDR2 is YNFKEQ. The CDR3 DNA is TGTGCCAGCAGCCAAGACTCCACAGGGAACTATGGCTACACCTTC. Translated: CASSQDSTGNYGYTF.

This sequence joins TRBV13 and TRBJ2-3; D gene ambiguous. Germline V gene data show CDR1 as PRHDT and CDR2 as FYEKMQ (reference sequence). V was clipped by 1 base and J by 2 bases, with 13 bases between them. This CDR3 comprises 16 residues. The CDR3, as DNA: TGTGCCAGCAGCTTAGCTGCGGCCTCCCCCACAGATACGCAGTATTTT. Translation gives CASSLAAASPTDTQYF.

The chain employs TRBV7-3 and TRBJ2-3; TRBD2 agrees at 10 bases. In germline, CDR1 is SGHTA, CDR2 FQGTGA. J lost 2 bases, V lost 2 bases, and 1 base had no gene match. CDR3 length equals 15 residues. The CDR3 DNA reads TGTGCCAGCAGCTTAGGGACTAGCGACACAGATACGCAGTATTTT. Its protein product is CASSLGTSDTDTQYF.

The CDR3 DNA follows: TGTGCTAGTGGTTTGGGACTAGCGGCTTCCTACAATGAGCAGTTCTTC. Protein product: CASGLGLAASYNEQFF. This chain links TRBV12-5 with TRBJ2-1, with TRBD2 matching 9 bases. The CDR3 length is 16 residues. V trimming: 1 base; J trimming: 1 base; junction bases outside the gene matches: 2. Looked up from germline, CDR1 is LGHNT and CDR2 is FRNRAP.

The CDR3 spells CAWSVGGQGSYGYTF. The CDR3 DNA sequence: TGTGCCTGGAGTGTAGGGGGACAGGGGTCCTATGGCTACACCTTC. The gene calls are TRBV30 and TRBJ1-2, with 10 nucleotides matching TRBD1. Germline CDR1 reads GTSNPN; CDR2 reads SVGIG (reference sequence). V shed 0 bases, J shed 4 bases, and the junction held 5 bases outside the gene matches. The CDR3 has 15 amino acids.

This chain joins TRBV11-2 and TRBJ2-1, with D possibly matching TRBD1 (5 bases). Germline V gene lookup returns CDR1 SGHAT and CDR2 FQNNGV. The CDR3 is 13 residues long. Trimming shortened V by 5 bases and J by 8 bases, and 13 bases separated the two germline ends. CDR3 in amino acids: CASSPRTRHEQFF. The CDR3 nucleotides read TGTGCCAGCAGCCCTAGGACAAGGCATGAGCAGTTCTTC.

Here the CDR3 reads CASSLDRGYEQYF. CDR3 coding DNA: TGTGCCAGCTCACTTGACAGGGGCTACGAGCAGTACTTC. V gene TRBV18 combines with J gene TRBJ2-7; TRBD1 matches at 8 bases. The CDR3 is 13 amino acids. Germline V CDR1 and CDR2: KGHSH, LQKENI. Unmatched junction bases numbered 2, after V lost 4 bases and J lost 3 bases. Filled out from reference TRBV18 and TRBJ2-7, the complete variable domain reads NAGVMQNPRHLVRRRGQEARLRCSPMKGHSHVYWYRQLPEEGLKFMVYLQKENIIDESGMPKERFSAEFPKEGPSILRIQQVVRGDSAAYFCASSLDRGYEQYFGPGTRLTVT.